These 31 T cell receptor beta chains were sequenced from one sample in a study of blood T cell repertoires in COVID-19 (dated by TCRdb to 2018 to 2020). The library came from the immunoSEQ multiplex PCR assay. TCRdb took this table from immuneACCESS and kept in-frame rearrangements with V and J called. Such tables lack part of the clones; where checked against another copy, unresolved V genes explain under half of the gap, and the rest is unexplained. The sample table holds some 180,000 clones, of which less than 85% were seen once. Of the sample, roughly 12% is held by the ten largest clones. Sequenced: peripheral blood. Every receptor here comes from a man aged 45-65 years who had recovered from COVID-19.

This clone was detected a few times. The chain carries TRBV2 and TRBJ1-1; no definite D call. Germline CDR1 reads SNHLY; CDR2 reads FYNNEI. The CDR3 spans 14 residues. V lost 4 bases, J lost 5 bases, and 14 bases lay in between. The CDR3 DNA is TGTGCCAGCAGTGGACGGACTCAAGAGACTGAAGCTTTCTTT. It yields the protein CASSGRTQETEAFF.

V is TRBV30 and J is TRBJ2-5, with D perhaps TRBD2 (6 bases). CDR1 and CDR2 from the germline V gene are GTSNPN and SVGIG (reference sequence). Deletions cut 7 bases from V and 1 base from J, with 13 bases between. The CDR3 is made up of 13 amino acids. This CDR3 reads CALTRGFQETQYF. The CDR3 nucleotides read TGTGCCTTGACGCGGGGTTTCCAAGAGACCCAGTACTTC.

In nucleotides, the CDR3 is TGTGCCACCAGCAGACAGGGAGGTGGTCCCCAGCATTTT. Protein: CATSRQGGGPQHF. This chain uses TRBV15 with TRBJ1-5, with D perhaps TRBD1 (5 bases). The CDR3 has 13 residues. V was cut by 2 bases and J by 10 bases, with 12 bases left in between. Germline assignment: CDR1 LNHNV and CDR2 YYDKDF (reference sequence). Based on the CDR3 plus reference TRBV15 and TRBJ1-5, the full variable domain is DAMVIQNPRYQVTQFGKPVTLSCSQTLNHNVMYWYQQKSSQAPKLLFHYYDKDFNNEADTPDNFQSRRPNTSFCFLDIRSPGLGDTAMYLCATSRQGGGPQHFGDGTRLSIL.

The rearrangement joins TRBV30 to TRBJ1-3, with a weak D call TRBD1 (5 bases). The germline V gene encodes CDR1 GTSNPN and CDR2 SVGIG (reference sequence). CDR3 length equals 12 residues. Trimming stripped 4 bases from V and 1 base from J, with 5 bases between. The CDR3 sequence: CAWKGSGNTIYF. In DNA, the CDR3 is TGTGCCTGGAAGGGGTCTGGAAACACCATATATTTT.

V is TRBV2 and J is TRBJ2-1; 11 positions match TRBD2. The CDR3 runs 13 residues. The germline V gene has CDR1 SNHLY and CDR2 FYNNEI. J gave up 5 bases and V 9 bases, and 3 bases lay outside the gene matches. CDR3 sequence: CARPGLADNEQFF. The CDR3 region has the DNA TGTGCCAGACCGGGACTAGCGGACAATGAGCAGTTCTTC.

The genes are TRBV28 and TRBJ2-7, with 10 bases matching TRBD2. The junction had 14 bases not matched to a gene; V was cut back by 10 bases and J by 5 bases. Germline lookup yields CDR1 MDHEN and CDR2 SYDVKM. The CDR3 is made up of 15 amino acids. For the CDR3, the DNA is TGTGCCACCAAGGGCCTAGCGGGAGTTTCCGACGAGCAGTACTTC. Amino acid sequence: CATKGLAGVSDEQYF.

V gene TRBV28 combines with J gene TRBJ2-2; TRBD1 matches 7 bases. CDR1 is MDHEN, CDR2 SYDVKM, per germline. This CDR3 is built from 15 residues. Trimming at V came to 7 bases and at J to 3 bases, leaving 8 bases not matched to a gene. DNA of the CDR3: TGTGCCAGCACCATGGGACAGTGGGACACCGGGGAGCTGTTTTTT. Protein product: CASTMGQWDTGELFF.

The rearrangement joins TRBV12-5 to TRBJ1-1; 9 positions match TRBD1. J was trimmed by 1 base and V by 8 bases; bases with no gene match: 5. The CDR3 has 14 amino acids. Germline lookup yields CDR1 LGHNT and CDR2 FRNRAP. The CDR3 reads CASNLGQGNTEAFF. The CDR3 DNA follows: TGTGCTAGTAACCTGGGACAGGGGAACACTGAAGCTTTCTTT.

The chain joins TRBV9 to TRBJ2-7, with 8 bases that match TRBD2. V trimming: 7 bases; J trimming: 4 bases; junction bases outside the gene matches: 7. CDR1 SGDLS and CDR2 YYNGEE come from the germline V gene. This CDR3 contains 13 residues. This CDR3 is CASSGGGVYEQYF. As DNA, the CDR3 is TGTGCCAGCTCCGGGGGGGGAGTTTACGAGCAGTACTTC.

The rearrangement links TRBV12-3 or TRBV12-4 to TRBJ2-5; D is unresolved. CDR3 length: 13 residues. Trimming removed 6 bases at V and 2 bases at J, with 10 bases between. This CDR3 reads CASSPDIQETQYF. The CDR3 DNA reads TGTGCCAGCAGCCCAGATATACAAGAGACCCAGTACTTC.

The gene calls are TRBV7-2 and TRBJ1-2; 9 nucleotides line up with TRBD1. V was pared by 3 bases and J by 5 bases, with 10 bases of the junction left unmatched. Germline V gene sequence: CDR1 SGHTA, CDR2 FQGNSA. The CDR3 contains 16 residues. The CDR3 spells CASSFITQGARYGYTF. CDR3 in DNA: TGTGCCAGCAGCTTCATTACACAGGGGGCTAGGTATGGCTACACCTTC.

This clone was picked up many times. CDR3 nucleotide sequence: TGTGCCAGCAGCGCGAAATCTAGCGGCCCCTCCTACGAGCAGTACTTC. It translates to CASSAKSSGPSYEQYF. V and J are TRBV9 and TRBJ2-7; 7 bases line up with TRBD2. The CDR3 has 16 residues. The J segment lost 0 bases and the V segment lost 3 bases, leaving 9 bases of the junction unmatched. Germline loops: CDR1 SGDLS, CDR2 YYNGEE. The entire variable domain, with the rest obtained from reference TRBV9 and TRBJ2-7, is as follows: DSGVTQTPKHLITATGQRVTLRCSPRSGDLSVYWYQQSLDQGLQFLIQYYNGEERAKGNILERFSAQQFPDLHSELNLSSLELGDSALYFCASSAKSSGPSYEQYFGPGTRLTVT.

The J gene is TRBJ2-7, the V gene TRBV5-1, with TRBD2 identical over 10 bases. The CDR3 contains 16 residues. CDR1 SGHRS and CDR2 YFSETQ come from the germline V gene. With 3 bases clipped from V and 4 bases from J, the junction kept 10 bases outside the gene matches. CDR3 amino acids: CASSSAASGSLYEQYF. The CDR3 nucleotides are TGCGCCAGCAGCTCCGCGGCTAGCGGGAGTTTATACGAGCAGTACTTC.

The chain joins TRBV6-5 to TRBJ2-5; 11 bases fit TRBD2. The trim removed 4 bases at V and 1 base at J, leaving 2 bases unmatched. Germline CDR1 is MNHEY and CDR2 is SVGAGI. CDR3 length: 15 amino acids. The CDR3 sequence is CASSLAGGPQETQYF. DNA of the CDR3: TGTGCCAGCAGTTTAGCGGGAGGGCCCCAAGAGACCCAGTACTTC.

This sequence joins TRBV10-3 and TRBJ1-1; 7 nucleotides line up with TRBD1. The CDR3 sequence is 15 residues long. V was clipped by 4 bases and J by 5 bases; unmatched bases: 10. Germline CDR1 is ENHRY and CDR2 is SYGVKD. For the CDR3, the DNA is TGTGCCATCAGTGGATCAGATCAGGGACAGACTGAAGCTTTCTTT. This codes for CAISGSDQGQTEAFF.

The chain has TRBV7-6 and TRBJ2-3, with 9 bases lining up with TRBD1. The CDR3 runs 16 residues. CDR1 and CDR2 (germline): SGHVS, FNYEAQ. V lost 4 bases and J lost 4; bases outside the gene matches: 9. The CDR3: CASSSGTGGIADTQYF. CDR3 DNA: TGTGCCAGCAGCTCCGGCACAGGGGGCATCGCAGATACGCAGTATTTT.

Here the CDR3 reads CASSGLAGYETDTQYF. The CDR3 DNA reads as TGCGCCAGCAGCGGGTTAGCGGGATACGAAACAGATACGCAGTATTTT. The V and J genes are TRBV5-1 and TRBJ2-3, with TRBD2 identical over 8 bases. CDR3 length equals 16 residues. V trimming: 4 bases; J trimming: 3 bases; junction bases outside the gene matches: 10. Looked up from germline, CDR1 is SGHRS and CDR2 is YFSETQ.

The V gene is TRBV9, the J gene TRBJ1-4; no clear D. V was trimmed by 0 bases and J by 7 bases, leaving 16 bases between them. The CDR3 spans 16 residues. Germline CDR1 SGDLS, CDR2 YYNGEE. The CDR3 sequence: CASSVGEKTEGEKLFF. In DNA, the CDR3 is TGTGCCAGCAGCGTAGGGGAGAAAACCGAGGGTGAAAAACTGTTTTTT.

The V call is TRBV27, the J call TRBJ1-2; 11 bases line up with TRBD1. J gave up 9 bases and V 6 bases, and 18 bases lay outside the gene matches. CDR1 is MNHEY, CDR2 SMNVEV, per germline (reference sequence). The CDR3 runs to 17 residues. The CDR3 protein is CASSPFLGTGGAISYTF. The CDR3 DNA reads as TGTGCCAGCAGCCCATTTTTGGGGACAGGGGGGGCTATAAGCTACACCTTC.

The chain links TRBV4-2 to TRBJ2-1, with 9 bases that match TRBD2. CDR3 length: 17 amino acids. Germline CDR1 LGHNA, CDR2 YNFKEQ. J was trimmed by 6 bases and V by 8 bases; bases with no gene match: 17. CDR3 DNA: TGTGCCAGCGGCGAGATAGCGGGAGTTGGTATCGGCAATGAGCAGTTCTTC. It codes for CASGEIAGVGIGNEQFF.

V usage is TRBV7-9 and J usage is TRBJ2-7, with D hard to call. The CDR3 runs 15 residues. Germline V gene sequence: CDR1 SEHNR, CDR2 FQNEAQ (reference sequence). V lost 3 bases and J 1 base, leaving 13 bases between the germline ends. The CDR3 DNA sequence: TGTGCCAGCAGCTTTACAGAGCCCGTGTCCTACGAGCAGTACTTC. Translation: CASSFTEPVSYEQYF.

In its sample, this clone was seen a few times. This CDR3 reads CASSAQPGQGWGYTF. DNA of the CDR3: TGTGCCAGCAGCGCCCAACCGGGACAGGGATGGGGCTACACCTTC. The rearrangement uses TRBV2 and TRBJ1-2, with 9 bases aligning to TRBD1. This CDR3 contains 15 residues. V lost 6 bases, J lost 8 bases, and 13 bases stayed unmatched. The V gene's germline CDR1 is SNHLY and CDR2 FYNNEI. The full variable domain, completed using reference TRBV2 and TRBJ1-2, is EPEVTQTPSHQVTQMGQEVILRCVPISNHLYFYWYRQILGQKVEFLVSFYNNEISEKSEIFDDQFSVERPDGSNFTLKIRSTKLEDSAMYFCASSAQPGQGWGYTFGSGTRLTVV.

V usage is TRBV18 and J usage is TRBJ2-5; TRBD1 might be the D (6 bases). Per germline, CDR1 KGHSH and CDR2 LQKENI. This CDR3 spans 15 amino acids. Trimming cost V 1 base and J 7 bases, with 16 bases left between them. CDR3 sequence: CASSPRQGLTATQYF. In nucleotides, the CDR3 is TGTGCCAGCTCACCACGCCAGGGGTTAACGGCGACCCAGTACTTC.

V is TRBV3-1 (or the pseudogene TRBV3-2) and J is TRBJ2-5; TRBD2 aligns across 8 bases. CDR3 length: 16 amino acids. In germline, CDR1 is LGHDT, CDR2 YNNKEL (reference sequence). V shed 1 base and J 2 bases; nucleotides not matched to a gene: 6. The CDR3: CASSQAPGLGQETQYF. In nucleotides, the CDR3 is TGTGCCAGCAGCCAAGCCCCGGGACTAGGACAAGAGACCCAGTACTTC.

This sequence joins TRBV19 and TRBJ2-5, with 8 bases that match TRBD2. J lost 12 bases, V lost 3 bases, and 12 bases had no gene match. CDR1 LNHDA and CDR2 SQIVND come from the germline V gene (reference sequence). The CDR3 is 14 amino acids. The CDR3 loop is CASSIGSGTRVKYF. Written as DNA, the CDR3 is TGTGCCAGTAGTATTGGGTCTGGGACTAGGGTGAAGTACTTC.

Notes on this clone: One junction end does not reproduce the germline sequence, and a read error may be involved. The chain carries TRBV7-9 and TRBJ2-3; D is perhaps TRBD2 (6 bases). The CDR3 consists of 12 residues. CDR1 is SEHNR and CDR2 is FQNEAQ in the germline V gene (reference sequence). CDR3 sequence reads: CASGRSTDTQYF. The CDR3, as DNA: TGCGCCAGCGGGCGCAGCACAGATACGCAGTATTTT.

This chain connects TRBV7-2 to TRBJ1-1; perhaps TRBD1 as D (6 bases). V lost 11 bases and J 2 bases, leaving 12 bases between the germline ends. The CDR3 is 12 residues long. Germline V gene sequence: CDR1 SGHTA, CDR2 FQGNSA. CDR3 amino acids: CAGGGLNTEAFF. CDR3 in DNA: TGTGCCGGAGGGGGACTAAACACTGAAGCTTTCTTT.

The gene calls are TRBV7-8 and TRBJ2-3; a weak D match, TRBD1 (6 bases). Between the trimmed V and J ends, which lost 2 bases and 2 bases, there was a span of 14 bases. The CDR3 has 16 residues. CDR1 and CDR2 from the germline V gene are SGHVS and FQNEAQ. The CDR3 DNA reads TGTGCCAGCAGCTTACTGGGGGACACAAACACAGATACGCAGTATTTT. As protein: CASSLLGDTNTDTQYF.

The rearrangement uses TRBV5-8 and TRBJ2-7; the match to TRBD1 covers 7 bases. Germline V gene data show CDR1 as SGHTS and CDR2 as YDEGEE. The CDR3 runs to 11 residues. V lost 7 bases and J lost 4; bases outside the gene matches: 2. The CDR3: CASHRGYEQYF. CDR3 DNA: TGTGCCAGCCACAGGGGTTACGAGCAGTACTTC.

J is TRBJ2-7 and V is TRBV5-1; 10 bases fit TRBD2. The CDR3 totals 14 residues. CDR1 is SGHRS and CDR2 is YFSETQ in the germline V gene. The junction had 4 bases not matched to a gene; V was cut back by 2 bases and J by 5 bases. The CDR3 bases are TGCGCCAGCAGCTTAGCGGGAGGGTCCAACGAGCAGTACTTC. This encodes CASSLAGGSNEQYF.

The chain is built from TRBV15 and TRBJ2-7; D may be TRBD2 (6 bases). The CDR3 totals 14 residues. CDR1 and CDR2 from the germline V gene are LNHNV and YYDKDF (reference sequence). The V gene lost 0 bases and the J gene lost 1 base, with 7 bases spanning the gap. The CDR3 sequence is CATSRERESYEQYF. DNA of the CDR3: TGTGCCACCAGCAGAGAGCGGGAATCCTACGAGCAGTACTTC.